This section outlines one T cell receptor beta chain sequence together with its context. Enrollment of patients from Seattle took place during active infection, with longitudinal follow-up. These data originate in a study of blood T cell repertoires in COVID-19. Study in general: Sites in the United States, Italy and Spain provided acute and convalescent COVID-19 samples. The cDNA or gDNA used as material had been derived from T cells, B-cell-depleted T cells, or PBMCs.

The CDR3 is made up of 13 amino acids. From germline, CDR1 is MNHEY and CDR2 SMNVEV (reference sequence). V was clipped by 2 bases and J by 3 bases, with 8 bases between them. Authors' methods: Amplification with reference gene primers provided the estimates of nucleated cell counts. Clones were sequenced by immunoSEQ multiplex PCR, and TCRdb holds only the in-frame ones, with some missing. V and J calls plus clone size are reproduced from that table; the DNA served to infer D and trimming. Altogether hundreds of thousands of clones are present, approximately 86% being singletons, with the ten largest covering 10% to 15%.

The J gene is TRBJ2-7, the V gene TRBV27; tentatively, D is TRBD1 (5 bases). The sample consisted of peripheral blood. This clonotype was obtained from a woman in her sixties or seventies with COVID-19, enrolled during active disease. The CDR3 spells CASSLAQGYEQYF. DNA of the CDR3: TGTGCCAGCAGTTTAGCGCAGGGCTACGAGCAGTACTTC.